The 17 T cell receptor beta chains reported below all come from one sample, sequenced in a study of molecular identifiers for immune sequencing clone quantification. TCRdb reanalysed the PCR reads using MiXCR and keeps one entry per CDR3 protein. The table includes about half a million distinct CDR3 sequences, around 25% detected once. Sequenced material: naive CD8+ T cells from blood, with Jurkat cell RNA spiked in. Regarding subset: FACS-sorted CD8+CD4-CCR7+CD45RA+ naive T cells. The receptors come from a human donor in good health. Some libraries in this study had Jurkat cell RNA spiked in.

The chain carries TRBV19 and TRBJ2-5; D tentatively reads TRBD1 or TRBD2 (5 bases each). The ends were cut back, 4 bases at V and 2 bases at J, with 11 bases in the middle. Germline V gene sequence: CDR1 LNHDA, CDR2 SQIVND (reference sequence). The CDR3 loop spans 14 amino acids. This CDR3 is CASSSRDQQETQYF. The CDR3 DNA reads as TGTGCCAGTAGTAGCCGGGACCAACAAGAGACCCAGTACTTC.

Regarding this clonotype: The junction departs from the called germline gene at one end, perhaps through a read error. V gene TRBV6-1 combines with J gene TRBJ2-7, with D tentatively TRBD1 or TRBD2 (5 bases each). The germline CDR1 and CDR2 sequences are MNHNS and SASEGT. This CDR3 has 15 amino acids. The CDR3 DNA is TGTGCCAGCGGTGAATTGGAGGACATCACCTACGAGCAGTACTTC. Its protein is CASGELEDITYEQYF.

V is TRBV10-3 and J is TRBJ2-3, with 7 positions matching TRBD2. The CDR3 spans 12 residues. The germline V gene has CDR1 ENHRY and CDR2 SYGVKD. V gave up 5 bases and J gave up 10 bases; unmatched junction bases: 6. CDR3 residues: CAISPLSGSQYF. The CDR3 nucleotides are TGTGCCATCAGTCCCCTTAGCGGGTCGCAGTATTTT.

This clonotype came up many times. V gene TRBV4-3 combines with J gene TRBJ2-7, with D possibly TRBD2 on 5 matching bases. The CDR3 length is 13 residues. Trimming shortened V by 0 bases and J by 6 bases, and 9 bases separated the two germline ends. Germline V gene lookup returns CDR1 LGHNA and CDR2 YSLEER. The CDR3 protein is CASSQDLTSEQYF. The CDR3, as DNA: TGCGCCAGCAGCCAAGATCTAACTAGCGAGCAGTACTTC.

J is TRBJ2-1 and V is TRBV4-1; D is possibly TRBD2 (7 bases). Germline V gene sequence: CDR1 MGHRA, CDR2 YSYEKL. The CDR3 totals 14 residues. The V end lost 2 bases, the J end lost 7 bases, and 12 bases lay between the germline ends. CDR3 amino acids: CASSQPRGGNEQFF. The DNA for the CDR3 is TGCGCCAGCAGCCAACCTAGGGGGGGGAATGAGCAGTTCTTC.

This clonotype was seen once. This rearrangement joins TRBV20-1 to TRBJ2-7; 11 bases line up with TRBD2. Germline values: CDR1 DFQATT, CDR2 SNEGSKA (reference sequence). CDR3 length: 14 amino acids. Germline trimming cut 1 base from V and 2 bases from J; bases unmatched to any gene: 1. CDR3 in DNA: TGCAGTGCTAGAGCGGGACTAGCGGCCTACGAGCAGTACTTC. Protein sequence: CSARAGLAAYEQYF.

Ten or more counts support this clonotype. The chain couples TRBV29-1 to TRBJ1-2, with 7 positions matching TRBD1. This CDR3 is built from 12 residues. V was clipped by 6 bases and J by 4 bases; unmatched bases: 5. The germline CDR1 and CDR2 sequences are SQVTM and ANQGSEA. The CDR3 here is CSVETGRYGYTF. CDR3 nucleotides: TGCAGCGTCGAGACAGGGCGCTATGGCTACACCTTC.

This clonotype turned up a few times. The chain joins TRBV7-9 to TRBJ1-3; no clear D gene. From germline, CDR1 is SEHNR and CDR2 FQNEAQ (reference sequence). V was shortened by 3 bases and J by 0 bases, with 15 bases between the two germline ends. This CDR3 is 17 amino acids long. CDR3 DNA sequence: TGTGCCAGCAGCTTTCCCCCGGCGGCGAGCTCTGGAAACACCATATATTTT. This gives the protein CASSFPPAASSGNTIYF. Filled out from reference TRBV7-9 and TRBJ1-3, the complete variable domain reads DTGVSQNPRHKITKRGQNVTFRCDPISEHNRLYWYRQTLGQGPEFLTYFQNEAQLEKSRLLSDRFSAERPKGSFSTLEIQRTEQGDSAMYLCASSFPPAASSGNTIYFGEGSWLTVV.

Details on this clonotype: Because it lacks the conserved phenylalanine or tryptophan at the end, this CDR3 is likely a read error. No DNA is shown, since the ends of the CDR3 on it are uncertain; the CDR3 is the one TCRdb lists. The rearrangement uses TRBV2 and TRBJ2-5; no check of the table's D call, TRBD1, against the DNA was made. Germline V gene sequence: CDR1 SNHLY, CDR2 FYNNEI. The CDR3 has 13 amino acids, counting both end residues. This chain's CDR3 is CASSPRGQALLYS.

On this clonotype: A much larger clonotype is one base distant, so this may be a read error. The chain employs TRBV7-2 and TRBJ2-7, with TRBD2 as a possible D gene (6 bases). CDR1 SGHTA and CDR2 FQGNSA come from the germline V gene. The CDR3 sequence is 14 residues long. The V end was cut by 1 base, the J end by 4 bases, with 11 bases between. The CDR3 DNA reads as TGTGCCAGCAGCTTAGTGTTAGGAGGGTACGAGCAGTACTTC. It translates to CASSLVLGGYEQYF.

The rearrangement uses TRBV5-1 and TRBJ1-5; D is unclear. Germline assignment: CDR1 SGHRS and CDR2 YFSETQ. Trimming pared 2 bases from V and 5 bases from J, leaving 8 bases between. The CDR3 length is 13 residues. In nucleotides, the CDR3 is TGCGCCAGCAGCTTACGGTACGATCAGCCCCAGCATTTT. The encoded protein is CASSLRYDQPQHF.

This clonotype was detected a few times. The CDR3 DNA reads as TGTGCCAGCAGCCCCATGGACGGCGAGCAGTACTTC. This sequence encodes CASSPMDGEQYF. The chain uses TRBV7-8 and TRBJ2-7; D is ambiguous. The V and J ends lost 5 bases and 6 bases respectively, with 11 bases between them. CDR3 length: 12 residues. Germline CDR1 SGHVS, CDR2 FQNEAQ.

The sample holds a few counts of this clonotype. This rearrangement joins TRBV20-1 to TRBJ2-5; D assignment may be TRBD1 or TRBD2 (6 bases each). V lost 4 bases, J lost 0 bases, and 12 bases lay in between. This CDR3 is built from 14 residues. Germline V gives CDR1 DFQATT, CDR2 SNEGSKA (reference sequence). CDR3 DNA: TGCAGTGCTACAGGGGAGGAGTACCAAGAGACCCAGTACTTC. It translates to CSATGEEYQETQYF.

In the case of this clonotype: A much larger clone lies a single base off, so this may be a read error. This chain links TRBV28 with TRBJ2-3; no clear D. Trimming stripped 6 bases from V and 4 bases from J, with 11 bases between. Germline V gene sequence: CDR1 MDHEN, CDR2 SYDVKM. The CDR3 totals 13 residues. CDR3 in amino acids: CASSGPDADTQYF. CDR3 DNA: TGTGCCAGCAGCGGTCCCGACGCAGATACGCAGTATTTT. Drawing the rest from reference TRBV28 and TRBJ2-3, the complete variable domain is DVKVTQSSRYLVKRTGEKVFLECVQDMDHENMFWYRQDPGLGLRLIYFSYDVKMKEKGDIPEGYSVSREKKERFSLILESASTNQTSMYLCASSGPDADTQYFGPGTRLTVL.

The table lists this clonotype with a few counts. The genes are TRBV18 and TRBJ2-7; tentative D call: TRBD2 (6 bases). This CDR3 is 15 amino acids long. Deletions cut 2 bases from V and 2 bases from J, with 13 bases between. Germline V lookup: CDR1 KGHSH, CDR2 LQKENI. The CDR3 DNA sequence: TGTGCCAGCTCACCAAATCAGTTAGCGGCCTACGAGCAGTACTTC. Translation gives CASSPNQLAAYEQYF.

To note about this clonotype: Because it lacks the conserved phenylalanine or tryptophan at the end, this CDR3 is likely a read error. The chain combines TRBV7-6 with TRBJ2-7; 9 bases agree with TRBD2. Germline V lookup: CDR1 SGHVS, CDR2 FNYEAQ. With 1 base clipped from V and 3 bases from J, the junction kept 1 base outside the gene matches. The CDR3 loop spans 14 amino acids. This chain's CDR3 is CASSLERGDYEQYL. Written as DNA, the CDR3 is TGTGCCAGCAGCTTAGAGCGGGGGGACTACGAGCAGTACCTC.

V and J are TRBV20-1 and TRBJ2-7; 7 nucleotides agree with TRBD2. V was pared by 0 bases and J by 0 bases, with 5 bases of the junction left unmatched. In germline, CDR1 is DFQATT, CDR2 SNEGSKA (reference sequence). The CDR3 is 15 residues long. The DNA for the CDR3 is TGCAGTGCTAGAGATAGTCGCGGGAGCTCCTACGAGCAGTACTTC. Translating it yields CSARDSRGSSYEQYF.